This T cell receptor (beta chain) was observed in a study of shared clonotypes between healthy human individuals. Turning to the study itself: With ages of 18 to 49, the donors were a couple of women and a few men. The study, taken as a whole, reports: In several donors, roughly 5.2% of naive CD4 clonotypes appeared in common. Richness estimates generally favored naive over memory subsets.

Only in-frame clones appear in the TCRdb table, and some are missing; sequencing was by immunoSEQ multiplex PCR. The repertoire holds around 990,000 clones, 60% to 80% seen once, with 0.89% in the top ten. Germline V gene lookup returns CDR1 MGHDK and CDR2 SYGVNS. With 8 bases clipped from V and 0 bases from J, the junction kept 9 bases outside the gene matches. The CDR3 consists of 16 residues. In regard to this clone: Antigen specificity is unknown.

Material for sequencing was memory CD4+ T cells from PBMCs. Subset given: CD45RA-negative fraction. The genes are TRBV25-1 and TRBJ2-3; 9 bases are a match to TRBD1. The sequence was obtained from a man younger than 35 in good health. Some clones in this sample may be carry-over from other donors' samples. The DNA of the CDR3 is TGTGCCAGCGGAGGAAGGGGACAGGGAAGCACAGATACGCAGTATTTT. Amino acid sequence: CASGGRGQGSTDTQYF. Looking up the rest from reference TRBV25-1 and TRBJ2-3 gives the full variable domain: EADIYQTPRYLVIGTGKKITLECSQTMGHDKMYWYQQDPGMELHLIHYSYGVNSTEKGDLSSESTVSRIRTEHFPLTLESARPSHTSQYLCASGGRGQGSTDTQYFGPGTRLTVL.